Each of the 32 T cell receptor beta chains below was sequenced from the same sample in a study of blood T cells in healthy people across ages. A second roughly 7 to 12 cycle PCR used barcoded and J-beta primers. Using its own MiXCR run on the 5' RACE reads, TCRdb lists one record per CDR3 protein. The table records 650,000 to 700,000 distinct CDR3 sequences, over 40% of them present only once. The specimen was blood. These receptors were obtained from an elderly woman in good health.

A few counts support this clonotype. The gene calls are TRBV5-6 and TRBJ2-4; D gene uncertain. Trimming stripped 3 bases from V and 13 bases from J, with 14 bases between. The germline CDR1 and CDR2 sequences are SGHDT and YYEEEE. The CDR3 runs 12 residues. Here the CDR3 reads CASSWSGLGQYF. The CDR3, as DNA: TGTGCCAGCAGCTGGAGTGGGCTCGGGCAGTACTTC.

The sample holds one count of this clonotype. A much more abundant neighbour one base away suggests this may be a read error. J is TRBJ2-7 and V is TRBV20-1, with 8 bases identical to TRBD1. This CDR3 region has 15 residues. Losses at the gene ends were 6 bases for V and 2 bases for J; bases not matched to a gene: 12. The germline V gene has CDR1 DFQATT and CDR2 SNEGSKA (reference sequence). In DNA, the CDR3 is TGCAGTGCAGTCGGGACAGGAGGTTCCGCCTACGAGCAGTACTTC. Translating it yields CSAVGTGGSAYEQYF.

In regard to this clonotype: One end of the junction does not line up with germline, which may come from a read error. The chain uses TRBV20-1 and TRBJ2-3; D may be TRBD2 (6 bases). The CDR3 is made up of 13 amino acids. Germline V gene sequence: CDR1 DFQATT, CDR2 SNEGSKA (reference sequence). The CDR3 DNA reads TGCAGTGCGAACGGGGGACGCACATATACGCAGTATTTT. Translated, it gives CSANGGRTYTQYF.

This clonotype was counted only a few times. J is TRBJ1-1 and V is TRBV2; tentatively, D is TRBD1 (5 bases). Germline lookup yields CDR1 SNHLY and CDR2 FYNNEI. This CDR3 spans 13 amino acids. The V end was cut by 8 bases, the J end by 1 base, with 11 bases between. The CDR3 DNA follows: TGTGCCAGCCAGACAGAGACGAACACTGAAGCTTTCTTT. Its translation: CASQTETNTEAFF. The full variable domain, in which reference TRBV2 and TRBJ1-1 provide the parts outside the CDR3, is EPEVTQTPSHQVTQMGQEVILRCVPISNHLYFYWYRQILGQKVEFLVSFYNNEISEKSEIFDDQFSVERPDGSNFTLKIRSTKLEDSAMYFCASQTETNTEAFFGQGTRLTVV.

The J gene is TRBJ2-3, the V gene TRBV4-2; no reliable D call. Between the trimmed V and J ends, which lost 4 bases and 0 bases, there was a span of 14 bases. Germline values: CDR1 LGHNA, CDR2 YNFKEQ. The CDR3 is 16 residues long. The CDR3 loop is CASSLRTTASTDTQYF. The CDR3 DNA reads TGTGCCAGCAGCCTGCGGACGACGGCTAGCACAGATACGCAGTATTTT.

This clonotype was detected ten times or more. The chain uses TRBV28 and TRBJ2-1, with 10 bases aligning to TRBD1. Germline CDR1 is MDHEN and CDR2 is SYDVKM. The CDR3 sequence is 15 residues long. Trimming at V came to 6 bases and at J to 8 bases, leaving 10 bases not matched to a gene. The CDR3 here is CASSTPGTGEYEQFF. As DNA, the CDR3 is TGTGCCAGCAGCACCCCCGGGACAGGGGAATATGAGCAGTTCTTC.

Many counts were recorded for this clonotype. The chain recombines TRBV5-1 with TRBJ2-1, with D maybe TRBD1 (5 bases). Per the germline V gene, CDR1 is SGHRS and CDR2 is YFSETQ. The CDR3 has 14 residues. Trimming left V 0 bases short and J 4 bases short, with 8 bases between. CDR3: CASSLDRPYNEQFF. CDR3 bases: TGCGCCAGCAGCTTGGACAGGCCTTACAATGAGCAGTTCTTC.

This clonotype was seen many times. V and J are TRBV7-8 and TRBJ2-1; D might be TRBD1 (5 bases). This CDR3 is built from 17 residues. V lost 1 base and J 0 bases, leaving 13 bases between the germline ends. Germline CDR1 and CDR2: SGHVS and FQNEAQ. DNA of the CDR3: TGTGCCAGCAGCTTAGAAGGCCAGGGTGACTCCTACAATGAGCAGTTCTTC. It is translated as CASSLEGQGDSYNEQFF.

This clonotype was seen a handful of times. J is TRBJ1-2 and V is TRBV12-3 or TRBV12-4, with D unresolved. The CDR3 is 10 amino acids. The ends were cut back, 6 bases at V and 13 bases at J, with 12 bases in the middle. The CDR3 sequence is CASSDITFTF. In DNA, the CDR3 is TGTGCCAGCAGCGATATAACCTTCACCTTC.

This chain uses TRBV29-1 with TRBJ2-1; D is possibly TRBD1 or TRBD2 (5 bases each). The germline V gene has CDR1 SQVTM and CDR2 ANQGSEA. V was clipped by 4 bases and J by 2 bases, with 9 bases between them. The CDR3 covers 13 residues. The CDR3: CSVVGETYNEQFF. CDR3 coding DNA: TGCAGCGTTGTAGGGGAGACCTACAATGAGCAGTTCTTC.

This chain uses TRBV5-1 with TRBJ1-2; no definite D call. V was cut by 0 bases and J by 2 bases, with 11 bases left in between. The CDR3 is made up of 15 amino acids. Germline V gene lookup returns CDR1 SGHRS and CDR2 YFSETQ. The CDR3 coding sequence is TGCGCCAGCAGCTTGGACCACCCTGAAAACTATGGCTACACCTTC. It specifies CASSLDHPENYGYTF.

The chain couples TRBV7-2 to TRBJ2-3; D may be TRBD2 (6 bases). CDR3 length: 18 residues. Germline V gene sequence: CDR1 SGHTA, CDR2 FQGNSA. V was clipped by 0 bases and J by 4 bases, with 20 bases between them. Here the CDR3 DNA reads TGTGCCAGCAGCTTAGCCCCGACTAGGAGGGGTCGGGCAGATACGCAGTATTTT. Protein: CASSLAPTRRGRADTQYF.

This clonotype was observed a single time. The rearrangement uses TRBV29-1 and TRBJ1-2, with 7 positions matching TRBD1. Germline V gives CDR1 SQVTM, CDR2 ANQGSEA. Trimming at V came to 5 bases and at J to 5 bases, leaving 8 bases not matched to a gene. The length of the CDR3 is 13 residues. CDR3 sequence reads: CSVHRQGGYGYTF. The CDR3 DNA reads as TGCAGCGTTCATCGACAGGGCGGGTATGGCTACACCTTC.

The chain employs TRBV10-3 and TRBJ2-3; 9 nucleotides agree with TRBD2. The CDR3 is 14 amino acids. CDR1 and CDR2 (germline): ENHRY, SYGVKD. V lost 8 bases to trimming and J lost 4 bases; unmatched junction nucleotides: 7. CDR3 bases: TGTGCCATCGGAGCGGGACTAGCATCAGATACGCAGTATTTT. Protein sequence: CAIGAGLASDTQYF.

The chain uses TRBV12-3 or TRBV12-4 and TRBJ1-2, with 9 bases lining up with TRBD1. V lost 6 bases to trimming and J lost 2 bases; unmatched junction nucleotides: 10. The CDR3 is made up of 16 amino acids. CDR3 sequence: CASSYGTGLGNYGYTF. For the CDR3, the DNA is TGTGCCAGCAGCTACGGGACAGGGCTCGGGAACTATGGCTACACCTTC.

The genes are TRBV6-6 and TRBJ1-2; perhaps TRBD1 as D (6 bases). Germline lookup yields CDR1 MNHNY and CDR2 SVGAGI (reference sequence). Trimming shortened V by 5 bases and J by 7 bases, and 17 bases separated the two germline ends. The CDR3 covers 14 residues. The CDR3 DNA reads as TGTGCCAGCAGTCAGCCGGGACAAGAAACTGGCTACACCTTC. Amino acids: CASSQPGQETGYTF.

The chain couples TRBV7-9 to TRBJ2-3, with a possible D match to TRBD2 (6 bases). Per the germline V gene, CDR1 is SEHNR and CDR2 is FQNEAQ (reference sequence). V lost 2 bases, J lost 5 bases, and 11 bases lay in between. The CDR3 runs 14 residues. The CDR3 DNA sequence: TGTGCCAGCAGCTTAACCAGCGGGCAAGATACGCAGTATTTT. It codes for CASSLTSGQDTQYF.

The chain is built from TRBV29-1 and TRBJ2-3; D may be TRBD1 or TRBD2 (5 bases each). From germline, CDR1 is SQVTM and CDR2 ANQGSEA. The ends were cut back, 3 bases at V and 6 bases at J, with 13 bases in the middle. The CDR3 totals 13 residues. The CDR3 protein is CSVESRERDTQYF. The CDR3 coding sequence is TGCAGCGTTGAGAGCAGGGAGAGGGATACGCAGTATTTT.

In this sample, this clonotype turned up many times. The chain recombines TRBV4-2 with TRBJ2-3; TRBD1 or TRBD2 may be the D gene (5 bases each). The germline V gene encodes CDR1 LGHNA and CDR2 YNFKEQ. The ends were cut back, 1 base at V and 6 bases at J, with 17 bases in the middle. This CDR3 is 16 amino acids long. CDR3 protein: CASSQGPRTEGDTQYF. CDR3 bases: TGTGCCAGCAGCCAAGGCCCTCGGACCGAGGGGGATACGCAGTATTTT.

This clonotype was recorded many times. This chain joins TRBV27 and TRBJ2-5; D is possibly TRBD1 or TRBD2 (5 bases each). V lost 2 bases and J 5 bases, leaving 24 bases between the germline ends. CDR1 and CDR2 (germline): MNHEY, SMNVEV (reference sequence). The CDR3 loop spans 18 amino acids. In DNA, the CDR3 is TGTGCCAGCAGTTTAAGGGCTCCGGGACGAGGGGTTCGGGAGACCCAGTACTTC. Translating gives CASSLRAPGRGVRETQYF.

The chain is built from TRBV21-1 and TRBJ2-5; TRBD1, the table's D call, lacks a check against the DNA. TRBV21-1 is a pseudogene locus. This CDR3 is 15 amino acids long. This CDR3 reads CASKTRDRGLETQYF. For the CDR3, the DNA is TGTGCCAGCAAGACCCGGGACAGGGGGCTCGAGACCCAGTACTTC.

Concerning this clonotype: A much larger clone is a single base away; this may be a read error. The rearrangement links TRBV20-1 to TRBJ2-1; 9 bases line up with TRBD2. CDR3 size: 15 residues. The germline V gene has CDR1 DFQATT and CDR2 SNEGSKA (reference sequence). J lost 3 bases, V lost 6 bases, and 9 bases had no gene match. The CDR3 is CSAVDLAGLYNEQFF. The CDR3, as DNA: TGCAGTGCGGTCGATCTAGCGGGACTCTACAATGAGCAGTTCTTC.

In the case of this clonotype: This clone may be a read error of a much larger clone one base away. The V call is TRBV29-1, the J call TRBJ1-1; perhaps TRBD1 as D (5 bases). Per the germline V gene, CDR1 is SQVTM and CDR2 is ANQGSEA. The CDR3 loop spans 11 amino acids. Trimming pared 3 bases from V and 5 bases from J, leaving 7 bases between. CDR3 sequence reads: CSVDWGTEAFF. DNA for the CDR3: TGCAGCGTTGATTGGGGGACTGAAGCTTTCTTT.

This clonotype was seen ten or more times. V is TRBV28 and J is TRBJ2-6, with D tentatively TRBD1 (5 bases). The germline V and J ends were trimmed by 3 bases and 0 bases, with 9 bases remaining between them. Germline loops: CDR1 MDHEN, CDR2 SYDVKM. CDR3 size: 16 residues. In nucleotides, the CDR3 is TGTGCCAGCAGTTTCGTCAGGGTCTCTGGGGCCAACGTCCTGACTTTC. It yields the protein CASSFVRVSGANVLTF.

The chain is built from TRBV7-9 and TRBJ1-1; maybe TRBD1 (5 bases). V lost 2 bases and J 3 bases, leaving 13 bases between the germline ends. Germline V gene lookup returns CDR1 SEHNR and CDR2 FQNEAQ (reference sequence). The CDR3 has 15 amino acids. CDR3 protein: CASSLWGGDDTEAFF. In DNA, the CDR3 is TGTGCCAGCAGCTTATGGGGCGGGGATGACACTGAAGCTTTCTTT.

This clonotype was seen a handful of times. The CDR3 here is CASSRGRSNEQFF. The DNA for the CDR3 is TGTGCCAGCTCAAGGGGACGGTCCAATGAGCAGTTCTTC. The V call is TRBV18, the J call TRBJ2-1, with D perhaps given as TRBD1 or TRBD2 (5 bases each). V lost 5 bases to trimming and J lost 6 bases, with 11 bases between them. This CDR3 is 13 amino acids long. The V gene's germline CDR1 is KGHSH and CDR2 LQKENI.

The genes are TRBV29-1 and TRBJ2-4; D remains unclear. Trimming left V 4 bases short and J 0 bases short, with 13 bases between. Germline CDR1 and CDR2: SQVTM and ANQGSEA. The CDR3 has 15 residues. CDR3 residues: CSVVGPPVAKNIQYF. The CDR3 nucleotides read TGCAGCGTTGTCGGGCCGCCAGTAGCCAAAAACATTCAGTACTTC.

This clonotype was seen once. Germline is not matched at one junction end, which may reflect a read error. The V and J genes are TRBV29-1 and TRBJ1-2, with D possibly being TRBD1 (5 bases). Germline CDR1 is SQVTM and CDR2 is ANQGSEA. The CDR3 runs 16 residues. CDR3 in amino acids: CSVEGVSGTPGYGYNF. In nucleotides, the CDR3 is TGCAGCGTTGAAGGGGTGAGCGGGACTCCCGGCTATGGCTACAACTTC.

This sequence joins TRBV12-5 and TRBJ1-1, with TRBD1 identical over 7 bases. Germline assignment: CDR1 LGHNT and CDR2 FRNRAP. The V gene end was trimmed by 6 bases and the J gene end by 4 bases; junction bases not matched to a gene: 5. The CDR3 loop spans 13 amino acids. The CDR3 here is CASGRTGVTEAFF. The CDR3 coding sequence is TGTGCTAGTGGCCGCACAGGGGTCACTGAAGCTTTCTTT.

On this clonotype itself: At one end, the junction sequence differs from germline, possibly due to a read error. The genes are TRBV7-7 and TRBJ2-1; 13 nucleotides agree with TRBD2. From germline, CDR1 is SSHAT and CDR2 FNYEAQ (reference sequence). The CDR3 loop spans 15 amino acids. The CDR3 protein is CASSQTSGGSNEQFF. In DNA form, the CDR3 reads TGTGCTAGCAGTCAGACTAGCGGGGGGAGCAATGAGCAGTTCTTC.

J is TRBJ1-2 and V is TRBV7-2; D call uncertain. Germline V gene lookup returns CDR1 SGHTA and CDR2 FQGNSA. Between the trimmed V and J ends, which lost 0 bases and 5 bases, there was a span of 10 bases. The CDR3 has 14 residues. This chain's CDR3 is CASSLAPIKYGYTF. CDR3 DNA sequence: TGTGCCAGCAGCTTAGCGCCAATTAAATATGGCTACACCTTC.

This clonotype was picked up many times. The chain couples TRBV5-1 to TRBJ2-6; 8 bases match TRBD1. The germline V gene encodes CDR1 SGHRS and CDR2 YFSETQ. The junction had 11 bases not matched to a gene; V was cut back by 4 bases and J by 2 bases. The CDR3 consists of 18 residues. The CDR3 coding sequence is TGCGCCAGCAGCCTTAATTTCGTACAGGGGGCTGGGGCCAACGTCCTGACTTTC. It translates to CASSLNFVQGAGANVLTF. The full variable domain, its missing parts supplied by reference TRBV5-1 and TRBJ2-6, is KAGVTQTPRYLIKTRGQQVTLSCSPISGHRSVSWYQQTPGQGLQFLFEYFSETQRNKGNFPGRFSGRQFSNSRSEMNVSTLELGDSALYLCASSLNFVQGAGANVLTFGAGSRLTVL.